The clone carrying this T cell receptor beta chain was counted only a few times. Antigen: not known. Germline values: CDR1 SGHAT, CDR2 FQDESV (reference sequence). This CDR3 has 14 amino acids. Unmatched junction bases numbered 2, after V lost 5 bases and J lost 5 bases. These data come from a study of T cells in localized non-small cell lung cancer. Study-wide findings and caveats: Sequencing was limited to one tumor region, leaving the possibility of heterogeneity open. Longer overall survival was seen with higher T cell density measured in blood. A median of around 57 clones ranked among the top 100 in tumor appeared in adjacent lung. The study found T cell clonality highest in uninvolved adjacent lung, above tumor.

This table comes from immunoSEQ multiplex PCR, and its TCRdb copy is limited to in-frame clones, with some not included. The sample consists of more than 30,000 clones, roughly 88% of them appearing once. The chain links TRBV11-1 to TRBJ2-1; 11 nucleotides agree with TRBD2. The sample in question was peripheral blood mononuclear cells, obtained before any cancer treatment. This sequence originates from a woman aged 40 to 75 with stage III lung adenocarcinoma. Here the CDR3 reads CASSVGLADNEQFF. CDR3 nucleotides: TGTGCCAGCAGCGTGGGACTAGCGGACAATGAGCAGTTCTTC.